This T cell receptor (beta chain) was sequenced in a study of blood T cell repertoires in COVID-19. In the original workflow: Reference gene primer amplification gave estimated nucleated cell counts. Measured with immunoSEQ multiplex PCR; TCRdb has only the in-frame clones, and not every one. The DNA was the basis for D and trimming; V, J and clone size are from that table. This table holds 210,000 or so clones, around 86% found once. V dropped 3 bases and J dropped 3 bases, with 6 bases sitting between them. The CDR3 contains 13 residues. Germline CDR1 KGHSH, CDR2 LQKENI. The sequence derives from a man aged 35 to 55 with acute or convalescent COVID-19. The specimen sequenced was peripheral blood. This chain joins TRBV18 and TRBJ2-1; tentatively, D is TRBD1 (5 bases). CDR3 in DNA: TGTGCCAGCTCACCGACAGACTACAATGAGCAGTTCTTC. This sequence encodes CASSPTDYNEQFF.